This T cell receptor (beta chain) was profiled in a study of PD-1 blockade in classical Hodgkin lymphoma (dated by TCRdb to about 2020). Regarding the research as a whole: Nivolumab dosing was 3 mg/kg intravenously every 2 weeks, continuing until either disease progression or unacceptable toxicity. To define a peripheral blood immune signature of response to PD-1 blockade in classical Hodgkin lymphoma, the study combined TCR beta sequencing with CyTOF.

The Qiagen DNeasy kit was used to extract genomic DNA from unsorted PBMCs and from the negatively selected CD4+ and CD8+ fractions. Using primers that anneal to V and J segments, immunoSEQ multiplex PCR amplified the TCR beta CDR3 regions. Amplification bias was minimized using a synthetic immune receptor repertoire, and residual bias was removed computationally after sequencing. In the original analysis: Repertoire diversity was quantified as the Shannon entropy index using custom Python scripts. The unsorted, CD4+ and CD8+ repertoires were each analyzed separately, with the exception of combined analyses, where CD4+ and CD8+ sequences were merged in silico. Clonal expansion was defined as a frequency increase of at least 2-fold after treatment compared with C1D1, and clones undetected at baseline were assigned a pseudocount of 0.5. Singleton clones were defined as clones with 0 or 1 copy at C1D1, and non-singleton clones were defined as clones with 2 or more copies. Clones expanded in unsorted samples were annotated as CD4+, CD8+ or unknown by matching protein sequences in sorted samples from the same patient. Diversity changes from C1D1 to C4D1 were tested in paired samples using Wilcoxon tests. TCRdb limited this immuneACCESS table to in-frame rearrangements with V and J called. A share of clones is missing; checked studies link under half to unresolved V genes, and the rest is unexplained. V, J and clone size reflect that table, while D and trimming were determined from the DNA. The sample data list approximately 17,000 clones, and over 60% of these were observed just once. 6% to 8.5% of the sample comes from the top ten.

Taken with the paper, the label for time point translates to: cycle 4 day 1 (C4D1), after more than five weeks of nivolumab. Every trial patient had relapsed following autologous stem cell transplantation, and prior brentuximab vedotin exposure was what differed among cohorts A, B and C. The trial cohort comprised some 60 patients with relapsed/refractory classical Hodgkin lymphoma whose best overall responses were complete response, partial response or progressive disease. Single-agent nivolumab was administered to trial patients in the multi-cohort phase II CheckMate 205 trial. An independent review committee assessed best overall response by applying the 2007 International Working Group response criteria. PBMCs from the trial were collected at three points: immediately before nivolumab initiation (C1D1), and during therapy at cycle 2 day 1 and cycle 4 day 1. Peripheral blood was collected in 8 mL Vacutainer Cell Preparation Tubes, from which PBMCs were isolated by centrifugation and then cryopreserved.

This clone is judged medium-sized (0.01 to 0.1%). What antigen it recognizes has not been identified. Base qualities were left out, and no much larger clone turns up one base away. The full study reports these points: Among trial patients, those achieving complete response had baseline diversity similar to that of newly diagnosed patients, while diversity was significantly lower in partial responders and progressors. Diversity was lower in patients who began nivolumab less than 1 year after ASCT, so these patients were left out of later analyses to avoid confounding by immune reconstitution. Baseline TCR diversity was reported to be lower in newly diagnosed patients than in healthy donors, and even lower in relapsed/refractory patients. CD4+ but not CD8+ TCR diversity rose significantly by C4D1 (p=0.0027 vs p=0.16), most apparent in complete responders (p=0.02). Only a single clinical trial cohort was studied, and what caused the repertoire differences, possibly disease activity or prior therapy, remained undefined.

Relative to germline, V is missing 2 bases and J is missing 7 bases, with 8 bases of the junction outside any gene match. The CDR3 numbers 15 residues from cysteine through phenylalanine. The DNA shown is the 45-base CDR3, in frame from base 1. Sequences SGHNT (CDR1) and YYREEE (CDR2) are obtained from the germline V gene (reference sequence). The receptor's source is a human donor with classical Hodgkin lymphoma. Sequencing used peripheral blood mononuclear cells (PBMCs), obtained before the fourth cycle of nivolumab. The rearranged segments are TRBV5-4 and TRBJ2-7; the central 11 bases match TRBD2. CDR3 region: CASSFGLAGLGEQYF. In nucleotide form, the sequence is TGTGCCAGCAGCTTTGGACTAGCGGGCCTTGGTGAGCAGTACTTC.